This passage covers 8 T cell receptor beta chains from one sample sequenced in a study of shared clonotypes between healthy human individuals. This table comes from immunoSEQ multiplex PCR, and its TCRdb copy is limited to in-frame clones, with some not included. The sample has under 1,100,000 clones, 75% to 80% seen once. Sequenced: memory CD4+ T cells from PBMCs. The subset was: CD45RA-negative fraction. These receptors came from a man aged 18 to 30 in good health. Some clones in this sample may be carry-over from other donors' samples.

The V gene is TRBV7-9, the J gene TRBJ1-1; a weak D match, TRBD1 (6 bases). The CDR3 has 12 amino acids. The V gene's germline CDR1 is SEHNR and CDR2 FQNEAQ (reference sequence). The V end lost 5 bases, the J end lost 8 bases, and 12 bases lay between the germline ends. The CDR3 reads CASSQGYREAFF. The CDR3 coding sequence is TGTGCCAGCAGCCAGGGGTACCGGGAAGCTTTCTTT.

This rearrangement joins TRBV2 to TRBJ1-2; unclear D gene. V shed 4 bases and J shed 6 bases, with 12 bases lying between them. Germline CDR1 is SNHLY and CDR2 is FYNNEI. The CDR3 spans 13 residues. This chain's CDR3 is CASSVRGRDGYTF. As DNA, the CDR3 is TGTGCCAGCAGTGTGCGGGGTAGGGATGGCTACACCTTC. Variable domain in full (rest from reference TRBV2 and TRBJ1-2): EPEVTQTPSHQVTQMGQEVILRCVPISNHLYFYWYRQILGQKVEFLVSFYNNEISEKSEIFDDQFSVERPDGSNFTLKIRSTKLEDSAMYFCASSVRGRDGYTFGSGTRLTVV.

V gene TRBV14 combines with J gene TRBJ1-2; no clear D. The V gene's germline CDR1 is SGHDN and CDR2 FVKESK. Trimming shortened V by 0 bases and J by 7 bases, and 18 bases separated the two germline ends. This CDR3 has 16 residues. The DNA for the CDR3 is TGTGCCAGCAGCCAAGAGTACGGGCTCTTGGGAGGTGGCTACACCTTC. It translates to CASSQEYGLLGGGYTF. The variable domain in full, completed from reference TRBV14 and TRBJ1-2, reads EAGVTQFPSHSVIEKGQTVTLRCDPISGHDNLYWYRRVMGKEIKFLLHFVKESKQDESGMPNNRFLAERTGGTYSTLKVQPAELEDSGVYFCASSQEYGLLGGGYTFGSGTRLTVV.

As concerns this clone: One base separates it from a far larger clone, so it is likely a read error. The CDR3 here is CATSGAFFGLAGDEQYF. The DNA of the CDR3 is TGTGCCACCAGCGGAGCCTTCTTTGGACTAGCGGGAGACGAGCAGTACTTC. V is TRBV15 and J is TRBJ2-7, with 13 bases aligning to TRBD2. Germline V CDR1 and CDR2: LNHNV, YYDKDF (reference sequence). Trimming cost V 5 bases and J 5 bases; bases outside gene matches: 12. This CDR3 region has 17 residues.

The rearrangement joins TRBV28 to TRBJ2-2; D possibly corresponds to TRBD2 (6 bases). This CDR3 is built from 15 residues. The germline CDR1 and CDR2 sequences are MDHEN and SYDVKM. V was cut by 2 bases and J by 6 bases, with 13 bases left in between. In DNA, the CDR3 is TGTGCCAGCAGTTTAGCGCGTCGGGGGTCCGGGGAGCTGTTTTTT. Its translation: CASSLARRGSGELFF.

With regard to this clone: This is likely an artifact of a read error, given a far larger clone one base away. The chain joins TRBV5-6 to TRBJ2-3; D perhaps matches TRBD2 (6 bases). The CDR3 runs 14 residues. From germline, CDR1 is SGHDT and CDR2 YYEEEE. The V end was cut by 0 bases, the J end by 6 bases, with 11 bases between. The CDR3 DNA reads TGTGCCAGCAGCTTGGGCGGGATTAAGGATACGCAGTATTTT. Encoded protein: CASSLGGIKDTQYF.

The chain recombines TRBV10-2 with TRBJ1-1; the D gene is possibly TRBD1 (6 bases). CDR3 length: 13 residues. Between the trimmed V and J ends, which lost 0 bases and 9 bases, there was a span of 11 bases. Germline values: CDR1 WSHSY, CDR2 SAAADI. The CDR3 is CASSESQGRKAFF. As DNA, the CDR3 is TGCGCCAGCAGTGAGTCCCAGGGGAGGAAAGCTTTCTTT.

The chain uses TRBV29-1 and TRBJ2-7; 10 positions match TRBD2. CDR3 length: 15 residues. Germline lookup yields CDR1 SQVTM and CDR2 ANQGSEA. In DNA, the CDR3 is TGCAGTTACCTTAAACTAGCGGGACGGTCCTACGAGCAGTACTTC. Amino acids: CSYLKLAGRSYEQYF.